These 32 T cell receptor beta chains were sequenced from one sample in a study of T cells in Graves' hyperthyroidism and ophthalmopathy. TCR beta CDR3 region amplification was performed from RNA transcripts. With the HTBI primer set, the TCR CDR3 went through a first round of RT-PCR. MiXCR, run by TCRdb on the multiplex PCR reads, gives a single entry per CDR3 protein. The table shows about 500,000 distinct CDR3 sequences, with roughly 16% occurring only once. Sequenced material: blood. Receptor source: a woman in her thirties with Graves' ophthalmopathy.

The chain is built from TRBV19 and TRBJ2-3, with 8 bases lining up with TRBD2. The junction had 7 bases not matched to a gene; V was cut back by 5 bases and J by 3 bases. CDR1 is LNHDA, CDR2 SQIVND, per germline (reference sequence). This CDR3 has 15 amino acids. For the CDR3, the DNA is TGTGCCAGTAGTTTGGGAGCGGGAGCGACAGATACGCAGTATTTT. This encodes CASSLGAGATDTQYF.

This clonotype showed up just a few times. The CDR3 DNA reads as TGTGCCATCAGCCGGGCAGAGCAAGAGACCCAGTACTTC. Protein product: CAISRAEQETQYF. The chain links TRBV10-3 to TRBJ2-5; D unresolved. Trimming left V 6 bases short and J 2 bases short, with 10 bases between. The CDR3 totals 13 residues. Per the germline V gene, CDR1 is ENHRY and CDR2 is SYGVKD.

This sequence joins TRBV6-1 and TRBJ2-2, with 8 bases identical to TRBD1. The CDR3 spans 15 residues. Germline values: CDR1 MNHNS, CDR2 SASEGT. With V trimmed by 5 bases and J by 7 bases, 9 bases remained unmatched. Here the CDR3 DNA reads TGTGCCAGCAGTCCGTGGACAGGGTTTAGCGGGGAGCTGTTTTTT. It encodes CASSPWTGFSGELFF.

This clonotype was seen at least ten times. V is TRBV6-1 and J is TRBJ1-3, with D possibly TRBD1 on 6 matching bases. Trimming removed 3 bases at V and 0 bases at J, with 12 bases between. Germline CDR1 is MNHNS and CDR2 is SASEGT. CDR3 length equals 16 residues. DNA for the CDR3: TGTGCCAGCAGTGAGCTAGGGGGTAACTCTGGAAACACCATATATTTT. Amino acid sequence: CASSELGGNSGNTIYF.

At least ten counts were recorded for this clonotype. V is TRBV27 and J is TRBJ2-2; no firm D call. The V gene's germline CDR1 is MNHEY and CDR2 SMNVEV (reference sequence). V lost 3 bases, J lost 0 bases, and 5 bases lay in between. CDR3 size: 14 residues. Written as DNA, the CDR3 is TGTGCCAGCAGTTTGCATACGAACACCGGGGAGCTGTTTTTT. Translated: CASSLHTNTGELFF.

Only a few counts were recorded for this clonotype. This rearrangement joins TRBV6-2 or TRBV6-3 to TRBJ2-4; TRBD1 matches 9 bases. V lost 6 bases, J lost 6 bases, and 9 bases stayed unmatched. Germline-derived CDR1 and CDR2 are MNHEY and SVGEGT. This CDR3 spans 15 amino acids. The CDR3 sequence is CASRSADRGANIQYF. In DNA, the CDR3 is TGTGCCAGCAGGTCCGCCGACAGGGGGGCAAACATTCAGTACTTC.

There are many counts of this clonotype. V and J are TRBV12-3 or TRBV12-4 and TRBJ2-5, with 9 bases identical to TRBD1. V lost 3 bases and J lost 2; bases outside the gene matches: 7. CDR3 length: 16 amino acids. CDR3 nucleotides: TGTGCCAGCAGTTTCACAGGGGGCGTAGGACAAGAGACCCAGTACTTC. It codes for CASSFTGGVGQETQYF.

This clonotype has just a few counts. V gene TRBV5-4 combines with J gene TRBJ1-2, with D unresolved. Germline lookup yields CDR1 SGHNT and CDR2 YYREEE (reference sequence). V lost 6 bases to trimming and J lost 0 bases, with 12 bases between them. The CDR3 runs 14 residues. The CDR3 protein is CASTRGGSNYGYTF. CDR3 nucleotides: TGTGCCAGCACCCGGGGAGGGTCTAACTATGGCTACACCTTC.

A few counts support this clonotype. The chain carries TRBV4-3 and TRBJ2-1; 10 nucleotides align to TRBD1. Germline trimming cut 1 base from V and 9 bases from J; bases unmatched to any gene: 9. Germline CDR1 reads LGHNA; CDR2 reads YSLEER. The CDR3 runs to 16 residues. CDR3 sequence (DNA): TGCGCCAGCAGCCAAGGAACGGGACAGGGGTCTTTTGAGCAGTTCTTC. Its translation is CASSQGTGQGSFEQFF.

Only one count was recorded for this clonotype. A much larger clone is a single base away; this may be a read error. The rearrangement uses TRBV5-1 and TRBJ2-1; 7 nucleotides match TRBD2. The end of the DNA fits TRBJ2-7 better, so the J call may be wrong. CDR3 length equals 13 residues. Germline V lookup: CDR1 SGHRS, CDR2 YFSETQ. The CDR3 here is CASGEGAYNEQYF. The CDR3 nucleotides read TGCGCCAGCGGGGAGGGCGCCTACAATGAGCAGTACTTC.

There are many counts of this clonotype. The chain combines TRBV10-3 with TRBJ1-1, with D maybe TRBD1 (5 bases). This CDR3 contains 13 residues. In germline, CDR1 is ENHRY, CDR2 SYGVKD. The V end was cut by 6 bases, the J end by 1 base, with 9 bases between. CDR3 DNA: TGTGCCATCAGGGGGACCGGGAACACTGAAGCTTTCTTT. It encodes CAIRGTGNTEAFF.

This clonotype has a count of ten or more. The CDR3 spells CASSQTGQGAYNEQFF. In DNA form, the CDR3 reads TGTGCCAGCAGCCAAACAGGACAGGGGGCCTACAATGAGCAGTTCTTC. The chain is built from TRBV3-1 and TRBJ2-1; 10 bases are a match to TRBD1. This CDR3 spans 16 amino acids. The germline V gene encodes CDR1 LGHDT and CDR2 YNNKEL (reference sequence). V lost 2 bases to trimming and J lost 2 bases; unmatched junction nucleotides: 3.

This clonotype was recorded a few times. This chain uses TRBV10-3 with TRBJ2-7; the D gene is possibly TRBD1 (5 bases). CDR3 length equals 15 residues. The germline V gene encodes CDR1 ENHRY and CDR2 SYGVKD. Trimming pared 2 bases from V and 7 bases from J, leaving 18 bases between. CDR3 in DNA: TGTGCCATCAGTGAGCTTGGACACGCGCAAGGAGAGCAGTACTTC. Encoded protein: CAISELGHAQGEQYF.

This clonotype was detected many times. The chain uses TRBV9 and TRBJ2-7, with 7 bases matching TRBD2. Germline CDR1 is SGDLS and CDR2 is YYNGEE. With 0 bases clipped from V and 4 bases from J, the junction kept 4 bases outside the gene matches. The CDR3 has 14 amino acids. CDR3: CASSVGRGEYEQYF. CDR3 nucleotide sequence: TGTGCCAGCAGCGTAGGCCGGGGGGAGTACGAGCAGTACTTC.

The V call is TRBV6-2 or TRBV6-3, the J call TRBJ1-5; D remains unclear. The CDR3 runs to 13 residues. Trimming shortened V by 2 bases and J by 7 bases, and 9 bases separated the two germline ends. Germline lookup yields CDR1 MNHEY and CDR2 SVGEGT. The CDR3: CASSYGSRQPQHF. CDR3 DNA: TGTGCCAGCAGTTACGGTTCAAGACAGCCCCAGCATTTT.

Many counts were recorded for this clonotype. This rearrangement joins TRBV28 to TRBJ2-7; tentatively, D is TRBD2 (6 bases). The CDR3 spans 16 residues. Germline values: CDR1 MDHEN, CDR2 SYDVKM. V shed 2 bases and J shed 0 bases, with 14 bases lying between them. The CDR3 bases are TGTGCCAGCAGTTTAACTGGTAGCGGAAGCTCCTACGAGCAGTACTTC. This translates into CASSLTGSGSSYEQYF.

Ten or more counts support this clonotype. This sequence joins TRBV20-1 and TRBJ2-7, with TRBD2 matching 7 bases. V shed 6 bases and J 2 bases; nucleotides not matched to a gene: 7. Germline V lookup: CDR1 DFQATT, CDR2 SNEGSKA (reference sequence). The CDR3 has 13 residues. CDR3 sequence reads: CSAVGGGPYEQYF. The DNA of the CDR3 is TGCAGTGCCGTGGGGGGAGGGCCCTACGAGCAGTACTTC.

This clonotype showed up many times. The rearrangement uses TRBV28 and TRBJ2-2; the match to TRBD1 covers 7 bases. The CDR3 extends over 16 amino acids. The V gene's germline CDR1 is MDHEN and CDR2 SYDVKM. V lost 4 bases to trimming and J lost 4 bases; unmatched junction nucleotides: 9. The CDR3 nucleotides are TGTGCCAGCAGTTACCACAGGGGAATGAGCACCGGGGAGCTGTTTTTT. Encoded protein: CASSYHRGMSTGELFF.

This clonotype appeared many times. This chain connects TRBV4-3 to TRBJ2-5; 8 nucleotides align to TRBD1. Germline V CDR1 and CDR2: LGHNA, YSLEER. Trimming cost V 0 bases and J 6 bases; bases outside gene matches: 6. This CDR3 has 15 amino acids. CDR3 loop: CASSQDRTGMKTQYF. The CDR3 DNA is TGCGCCAGCAGCCAAGATCGGACAGGGATGAAGACCCAGTACTTC.

The V and J genes are TRBV15 and TRBJ2-4; D gene ambiguous. Germline lookup yields CDR1 LNHNV and CDR2 YYDKDF (reference sequence). V was pared by 5 bases and J by 7 bases, with 9 bases between. The CDR3 length is 12 residues. This CDR3 reads CATSLGWNIQYF. The CDR3 DNA is TGTGCCACCAGCCTAGGGTGGAACATTCAGTACTTC.

The rearrangement links TRBV4-3 to TRBJ2-5; D not resolved. Germline V gene lookup returns CDR1 LGHNA and CDR2 YSLEER. CDR3 length: 13 amino acids. V lost 1 base and J lost 7, with 10 bases in between. CDR3 sequence (DNA): TGCGCCAGCAGCCAAGCCCCGGAATTGACCCAGTACTTC. This sequence encodes CASSQAPELTQYF.

On this clonotype: A much larger clone is a single base away; this may be a read error. In this CDR3 the conserved last residue, phenylalanine or tryptophan, is missing, so a read error is likely. The chain recombines TRBV7-2 with TRBJ2-7; 8 bases fit TRBD2. The V gene's germline CDR1 is SGHTA and CDR2 FQGNSA. The CDR3 spans 13 residues. V lost 1 base, J lost 6 bases, and 2 bases stayed unmatched. CDR3 nucleotide sequence: TGTGCCAGCAGCTTAGTAGCGGGATTCGAGCAGTACCTC. Its protein product is CASSLVAGFEQYL.

This clonotype occurred a few times. V and J are TRBV9 and TRBJ1-1; 11 nucleotides match TRBD1. Germline loops: CDR1 SGDLS, CDR2 YYNGEE. The CDR3 has 15 residues. The ends lost 2 bases at V and 5 bases at J; junction bases unmatched: 5. In DNA form, the CDR3 reads TGTGCCAGCAGCGTTTCCGGGACAGGGGGGACTGAAGCTTTCTTT. This sequence encodes CASSVSGTGGTEAFF. Looking up the rest from reference TRBV9 and TRBJ1-1 gives the full variable domain: DSGVTQTPKHLITATGQRVTLRCSPRSGDLSVYWYQQSLDQGLQFLIQYYNGEERAKGNILERFSAQQFPDLHSELNLSSLELGDSALYFCASSVSGTGGTEAFFGQGTRLTVV.

This clonotype was detected ten times or more. The chain combines TRBV11-2 with TRBJ2-3; D assignment may be TRBD1 or TRBD2 (5 bases each). V was shortened by 5 bases and J by 1 base, with 10 bases between the two germline ends. This CDR3 has 14 residues. CDR1 and CDR2 from the germline V gene are SGHAT and FQNNGV. The CDR3 DNA is TGTGCCAGCAGCCGACTGGGGGGCACAGATACGCAGTATTTT. Amino acid sequence: CASSRLGGTDTQYF.

Comments on this clonotype: Sequence at one end of the junction differs from germline and may be a read error. The chain employs TRBV5-6 and TRBJ2-1; perhaps TRBD1 as D (6 bases). The germline V gene encodes CDR1 SGHDT and CDR2 YYEEEE. This CDR3 is built from 13 residues. The CDR3 nucleotides are TGTGTCAGCAGCTTGGATACTATCAGGGGGCAGTTCTTC. Translation: CVSSLDTIRGQFF.

This clonotype came up a few times. V usage is TRBV20-1 and J usage is TRBJ2-1; possible D gene TRBD2, 6 bases. The CDR3 contains 15 residues. Trimming took 4 bases from V and 1 from J, leaving 14 bases between them. CDR1 DFQATT and CDR2 SNEGSKA come from the germline V gene (reference sequence). As DNA, the CDR3 is TGCAGTGCTATCCCTTTCGGAGGGTCCTACAATGAGCAGTTCTTC. Translated: CSAIPFGGSYNEQFF.

The rearrangement links TRBV4-3 to TRBJ1-1; D call uncertain. Germline V gene lookup returns CDR1 LGHNA and CDR2 YSLEER. There are 13 residues in the CDR3. The V and J ends lost 2 bases and 3 bases respectively, with 7 bases between them. For the CDR3, the DNA is TGCGCCAGCAGCCAAACCTGGGACACTGAAGCTTTCTTT. Translated, it gives CASSQTWDTEAFF.

This clonotype has only a few counts. The DNA for the CDR3 is TGTGCCAGCAGCTTAGTACCCGTAGGGGAGACCCAGTACTTC. As protein: CASSLVPVGETQYF. J is TRBJ2-5 and V is TRBV7-2; D not certain. Germline values: CDR1 SGHTA, CDR2 FQGNSA. The CDR3 is made up of 14 amino acids. V was pared by 1 base and J by 5 bases, with 11 bases between.

This clonotype came up many times. The chain recombines TRBV28 with TRBJ1-5, with D unclear. The CDR3 totals 12 residues. Trimming shortened V by 6 bases and J by 3 bases, and 6 bases separated the two germline ends. Germline CDR1 MDHEN, CDR2 SYDVKM. DNA for the CDR3: TGTGCCAGCAGCCCCCTCAATCAGCCCCAGCATTTT. It yields the protein CASSPLNQPQHF. Full variable domain (outside the CDR3, taken from reference TRBV28 and TRBJ1-5): DVKVTQSSRYLVKRTGEKVFLECVQDMDHENMFWYRQDPGLGLRLIYFSYDVKMKEKGDIPEGYSVSREKKERFSLILESASTNQTSMYLCASSPLNQPQHFGDGTRLSIL.

This clonotype occurred a few times. The rearrangement joins TRBV9 to TRBJ1-5; TRBD1 might be the D (5 bases). The CDR3 totals 15 residues. The V gene lost 2 bases and the J gene lost 3 bases, with 12 bases spanning the gap. Germline V gene data show CDR1 as SGDLS and CDR2 as YYNGEE. The CDR3 DNA follows: TGTGCCAGCAGCGTGGGGACGGGACTCAATCAGCCCCAGCATTTT. Translation gives CASSVGTGLNQPQHF.

This clonotype was recorded at least ten times. The gene calls are TRBV27 and TRBJ1-1; maybe TRBD1 (5 bases). This CDR3 is 14 amino acids long. The V gene lost 3 bases and the J gene lost 1 base, with 9 bases spanning the gap. Germline-derived CDR1 and CDR2 are MNHEY and SMNVEV (reference sequence). The CDR3 loop is CASSFLDTNTEAFF. CDR3 sequence (DNA): TGTGCCAGCAGTTTTTTGGACACGAACACTGAAGCTTTCTTT.

The sample holds many counts of this clonotype. The rearrangement links TRBV12-3 or TRBV12-4 to TRBJ2-5; 7 bases align to TRBD2. The CDR3 spans 16 residues. Trimming cost V 3 bases and J 5 bases; bases outside gene matches: 12. CDR3 DNA: TGTGCCAGCAGTTTGGGAGGGAGGCTGGGGGAGGAGACCCAGTACTTC. Its protein is CASSLGGRLGEETQYF.